In its sample, the clone carrying this T cell receptor beta chain was seen a few times. Antigen unknown. This sample stems from a study of identical twins. TCRdb ran MiXCR on the 5' RACE reads and lists one entry per CDR3 protein. The sample has 400,000 to 600,000 distinct CDR3 sequences; about a fifth are singletons. Overall study findings and caveats: A lower insertion count was a feature of abundant cord blood beta clonotypes, with no such feature in memory repertoires. Cross-sectional statistics underpinned the conclusions; the same donors were not followed. Alpha sequences out of frame and shared by twins had excess low generation probability.

Another study also made use of these data, one on yellow fever vaccine responses in identical twins. That investigation notes: The authors reported partly convergent, partly personalized vaccine responses in identical twins.

The sequence was obtained from a woman aged 18-29 years in good health. Sequenced sample: CD4+ T cells sorted from blood.

CDR3 DNA: TGTGCCAGCGGGAATCTAGGAGTCTTTGAGCAGTTCTTC. Protein product: CASGNLGVFEQFF. The genes are TRBV28 and TRBJ2-1; no definite D call. The germline V and J ends were trimmed by 8 bases and 9 bases, with 17 bases remaining between them. Germline CDR1 MDHEN, CDR2 SYDVKM. The CDR3 has 13 residues.